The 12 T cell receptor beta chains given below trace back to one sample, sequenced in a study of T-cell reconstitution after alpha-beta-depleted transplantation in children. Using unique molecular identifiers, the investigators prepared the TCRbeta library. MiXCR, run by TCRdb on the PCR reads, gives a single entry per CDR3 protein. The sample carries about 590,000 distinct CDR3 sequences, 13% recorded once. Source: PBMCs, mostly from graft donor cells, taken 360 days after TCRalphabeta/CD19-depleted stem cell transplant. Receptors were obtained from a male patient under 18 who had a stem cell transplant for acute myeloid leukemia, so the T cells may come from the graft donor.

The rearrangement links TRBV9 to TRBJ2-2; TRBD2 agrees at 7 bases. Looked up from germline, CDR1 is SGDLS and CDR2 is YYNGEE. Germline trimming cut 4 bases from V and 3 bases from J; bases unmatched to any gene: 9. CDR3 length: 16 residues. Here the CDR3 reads CASSLGEGRDTGELFF. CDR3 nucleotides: TGTGCCAGCAGCCTCGGGGAGGGGCGGGACACCGGGGAGCTGTTTTTT.

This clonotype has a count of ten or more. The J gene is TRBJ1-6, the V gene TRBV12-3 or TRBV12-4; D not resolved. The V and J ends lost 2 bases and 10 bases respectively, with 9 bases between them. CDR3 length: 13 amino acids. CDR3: CASSLPAPSPLHF. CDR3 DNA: TGTGCCAGCAGTTTACCCGCGCCCTCACCCCTCCACTTT.

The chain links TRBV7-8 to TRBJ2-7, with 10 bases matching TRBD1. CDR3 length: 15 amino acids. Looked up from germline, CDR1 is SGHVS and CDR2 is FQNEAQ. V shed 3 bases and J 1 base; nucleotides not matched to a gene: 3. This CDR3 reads CASSLGTGVSYEQYF. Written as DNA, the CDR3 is TGTGCCAGCAGCTTGGGGACAGGGGTGTCCTACGAGCAGTACTTC.

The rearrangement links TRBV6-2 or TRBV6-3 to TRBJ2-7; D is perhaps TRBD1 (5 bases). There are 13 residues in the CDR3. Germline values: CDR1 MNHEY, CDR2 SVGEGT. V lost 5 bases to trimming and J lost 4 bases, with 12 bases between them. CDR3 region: CASSPPKGYEQYF. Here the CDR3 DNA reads TGTGCCAGCAGTCCGCCGAAGGGGTACGAGCAGTACTTC.

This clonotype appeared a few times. CDR3 nucleotide sequence: TGTGCCAGCAGTTTATCCGCCGGGACAGCTATCGAGCAGTACTTC. This codes for CASSLSAGTAIEQYF. The chain links TRBV12-3 or TRBV12-4 to TRBJ2-7; 7 bases are a match to TRBD1. This CDR3 has 15 residues. The V gene end was trimmed by 2 bases and the J gene end by 6 bases; junction bases not matched to a gene: 10.

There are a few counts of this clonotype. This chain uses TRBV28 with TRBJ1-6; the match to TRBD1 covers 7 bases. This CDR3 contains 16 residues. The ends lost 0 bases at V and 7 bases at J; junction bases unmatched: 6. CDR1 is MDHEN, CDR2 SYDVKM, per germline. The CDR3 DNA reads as TGTGCCAGCAGTTTATGGGGGGACAGCACCAATTCACCCCTCCACTTT. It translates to CASSLWGDSTNSPLHF.

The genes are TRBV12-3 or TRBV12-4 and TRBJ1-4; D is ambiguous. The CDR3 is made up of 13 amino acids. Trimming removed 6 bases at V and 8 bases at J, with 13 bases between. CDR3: CASREGSPEKLFF. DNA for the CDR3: TGTGCCAGCAGGGAGGGCAGCCCCGAAAAACTGTTTTTT.

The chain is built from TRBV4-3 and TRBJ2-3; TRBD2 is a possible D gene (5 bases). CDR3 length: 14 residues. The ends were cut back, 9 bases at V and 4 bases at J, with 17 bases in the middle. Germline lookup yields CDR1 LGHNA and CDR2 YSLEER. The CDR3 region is CASSSREGSDTQYF. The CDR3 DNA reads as TGCGCCAGTAGCAGCCGCGAGGGATCAGATACGCAGTATTTT.

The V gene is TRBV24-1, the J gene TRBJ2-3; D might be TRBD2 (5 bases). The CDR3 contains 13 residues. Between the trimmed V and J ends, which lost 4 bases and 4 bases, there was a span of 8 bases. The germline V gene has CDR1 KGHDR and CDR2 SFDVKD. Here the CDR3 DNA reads TGTGCCACCAGTGACCCTAGCCCAGATACGCAGTATTTT. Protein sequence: CATSDPSPDTQYF.

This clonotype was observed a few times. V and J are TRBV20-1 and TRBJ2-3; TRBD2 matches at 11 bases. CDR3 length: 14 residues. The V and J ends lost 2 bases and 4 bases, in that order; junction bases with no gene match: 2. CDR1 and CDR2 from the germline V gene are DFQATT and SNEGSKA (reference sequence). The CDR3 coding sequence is TGCAGTGCTAGATTAGCGGGAGGGTCAGATACGCAGTATTTT. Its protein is CSARLAGGSDTQYF.

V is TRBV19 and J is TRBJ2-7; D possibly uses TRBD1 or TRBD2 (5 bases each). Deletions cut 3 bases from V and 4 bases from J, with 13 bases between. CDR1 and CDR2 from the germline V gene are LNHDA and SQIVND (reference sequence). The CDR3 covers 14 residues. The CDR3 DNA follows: TGTGCCAGTAGTATCCGGGGACCACGGTACGAGCAGTACTTC. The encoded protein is CASSIRGPRYEQYF.

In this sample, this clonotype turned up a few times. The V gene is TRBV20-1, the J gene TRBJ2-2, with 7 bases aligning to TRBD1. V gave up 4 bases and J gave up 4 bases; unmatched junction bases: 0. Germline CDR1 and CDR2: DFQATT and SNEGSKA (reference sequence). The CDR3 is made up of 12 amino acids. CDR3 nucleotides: TGCAGTGCTACAGGGGGCACCGGGGAGCTGTTTTTT. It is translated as CSATGGTGELFF.